This T cell receptor (beta chain) appears in the sequencing data of a study of blood T cell repertoires in COVID-19. Background on the study: COVID-19 samples, acute and convalescent, were from the United States, Italy and Spain. PBMCs, B-cell-depleted T cells, or T cells provided the cDNA or gDNA that made up the material.

There are 14 residues in the CDR3. From germline, CDR1 is MDHEN and CDR2 SYDVKM. The V and J ends lost 6 bases and 2 bases, in that order; junction bases with no gene match: 6. In the original workflow: Reference gene primer amplification in the assay estimated nucleated cell counts. Sequencing used immunoSEQ multiplex PCR; TCRdb keeps in-frame clones, though not all of them. That table furnishes V, J and clone size, whereas the DNA furnished D and trimming. The sample includes hundreds of thousands of clones, more than 80% of them seen just once. The V and J genes are TRBV28 and TRBJ1-1, with TRBD1 matching over 7 bases. The receptor comes from a woman older than 75 with acute or convalescent COVID-19. The sequencing sample was made of peripheral blood. In DNA, the CDR3 is TGTGCCAGCAGACTACAGGGGCCTAACACTGAAGCTTTCTTT. Translated, it gives CASRLQGPNTEAFF.